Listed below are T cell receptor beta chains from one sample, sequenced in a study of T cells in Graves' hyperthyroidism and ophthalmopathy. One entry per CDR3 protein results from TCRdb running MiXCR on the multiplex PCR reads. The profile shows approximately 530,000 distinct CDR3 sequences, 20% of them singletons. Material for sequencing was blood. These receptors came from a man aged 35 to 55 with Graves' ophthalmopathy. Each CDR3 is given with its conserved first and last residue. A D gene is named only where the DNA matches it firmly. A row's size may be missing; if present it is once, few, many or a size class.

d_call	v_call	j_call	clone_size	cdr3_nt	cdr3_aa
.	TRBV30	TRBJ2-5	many	TGTGCCTGGAGTGTAGGGGATGGAGAGACCCAGTACTTC	CAWSVGDGETQYF
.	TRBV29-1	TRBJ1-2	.	TGCAGCGTTGAATCTGCGACAGGTTATGGCTACACCTTC	CSVESATGYGYTF
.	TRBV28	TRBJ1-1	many	TGTGCCAGCAGTTTGTTTGCCCTCGGGTTTACTGAAGCTTTCTTT	CASSLFALGFTEAFF
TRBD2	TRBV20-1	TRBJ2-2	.	TGCAGTGCTAGGGGAGGGGCGAACACCGGGGAGCTGTTTTTT	CSARGGANTGELFF
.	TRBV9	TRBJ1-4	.	TGTGCCAGCAGCTTGGACGGCTCTAATGAAAAACTGTTTTTT	CASSLDGSNEKLFF
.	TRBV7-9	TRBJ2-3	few	TGTGCCAGCAGCTTAGATCAAAGCACAGATACGCAGTATTTT	CASSLDQSTDTQYF
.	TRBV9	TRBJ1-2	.	TGTGCCAGCACCCCCCCCGGCAGCTGGGGCTATGGCTACACCTTC	CASTPPGSWGYGYTF
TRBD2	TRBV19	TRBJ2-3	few	TGTGCCAGTAGTATTCTAGCGGTGGGGGATACGCAGTATTTT	CASSILAVGDTQYF
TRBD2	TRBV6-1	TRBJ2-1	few	TGTGCCAGCAGGTTTAAGACTAGCGGGAATGAGCAGTTCTTC	CASRFKTSGNEQFF
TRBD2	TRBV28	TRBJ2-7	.	TGTGCCAGCAGCTCACTAGCGGGAGTGGCCTACGAGCAGTACTTC	CASSSLAGVAYEQYF
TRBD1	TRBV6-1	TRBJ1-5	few	TGTGCCAGCAGTGAAGCAACGACAGGGGGGGGAAAGAATCAGCCCCAGCATTTT	CASSEATTGGGKNQPQHF
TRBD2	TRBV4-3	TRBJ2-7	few	TGCGCCAGCAGCCAAGATCAACTAGCGGGAGTGTCCTCCTACGAGCAGTACTTC	CASSQDQLAGVSSYEQYF
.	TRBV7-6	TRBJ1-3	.	TGTGCCAGCAGCTTGAAGACTGGAGGCACCATATATTTT	CASSLKTGGTIYF
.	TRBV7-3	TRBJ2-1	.	TGTGCCAGCAGCGCGCCCGGGCCGAACAATGAGCAGTTCTTC	CASSAPGPNNEQFF
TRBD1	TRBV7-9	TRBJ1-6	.	TGTGCCAGCAGCTTAACCCGACAGGGCGATTCACCCCTCCACTTT	CASSLTRQGDSPLHF
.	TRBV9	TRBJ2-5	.	TGTGCCAGCAGCGTAGGCTTAAGTGAAGAGACCCAGTACTTC	CASSVGLSEETQYF
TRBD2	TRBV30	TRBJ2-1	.	TGTGCCTGGAGTTTTTCGGGAGGGGAGCAGTTCTTC	CAWSFSGGEQFF
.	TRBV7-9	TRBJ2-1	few	TGTGCCAGCAGCCTAGAGTGGGAGCAGTTCTTC	CASSLEWEQFF
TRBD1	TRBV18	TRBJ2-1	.	TGTGCCAGCTCACCCTACGGACAGGGGAGCTCCTACAATGAGCAGTTCTTC	CASSPYGQGSSYNEQFF
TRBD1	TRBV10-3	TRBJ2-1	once	TGTGCCACGAGGACAGGGGTTCAGGATGAGCAGTTCTTC	CATRTGVQDEQFF
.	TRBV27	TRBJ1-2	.	TGTGCCAGCAGTCCCCGGGGAGCTACTTATGGCTACACCTTC	CASSPRGATYGYTF
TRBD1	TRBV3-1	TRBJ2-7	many	TGTGCCAGCAGCCAAGGGGACAGGGACTACGAGCAGTACTTC	CASSQGDRDYEQYF
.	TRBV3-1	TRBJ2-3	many	TGTGCCAGCAGCCAGAGGGGGGCCCGGAGCACAGATACGCAGTATTTT	CASSQRGARSTDTQYF
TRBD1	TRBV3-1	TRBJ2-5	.	TGTGCCAGCAGCCAAATGCTCGGTGGACAGGGGTTTGTAGAGACCCAGTGCTTC	CASSQMLGGQGFVETQCF
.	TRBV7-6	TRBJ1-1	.	TGTGCCACCAAACCGGGGACAATAGAGACTGAAGCTTTCTTT	CATKPGTIETEAFF
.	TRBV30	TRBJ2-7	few	TGTGCCTGGAGGGCCCCAGGTGCCTACGAGCAGTACTTC	CAWRAPGAYEQYF
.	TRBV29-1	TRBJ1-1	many	TGCAGCGTTCCCCCTCGACCGCTGCTACTAAAGAACACTGAAGCTTTCTTT	CSVPPRPLLLKNTEAFF
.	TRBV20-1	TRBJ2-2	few	TGCAGTGCTAGAGGGGCACAGCGCGCCGGGGAGCTGTTTTTT	CSARGAQRAGELFF
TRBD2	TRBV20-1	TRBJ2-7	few	TGCAGTGCTAGAGAGTCTAGCGGGAGATCCTACGAGCAGTACTTC	CSARESSGRSYEQYF
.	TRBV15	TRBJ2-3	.	TGTGCCACCAGCAGAGAAAGGACAGGCACAGATACGCAGTATTTT	CATSRERTGTDTQYF
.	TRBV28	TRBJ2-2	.	TGTGCCAGCAGTTCTGCTTTAGGCCGGGACACCTCATGGATCGGGGAGCTGTTTTTT	CASSSALGRDTSWIGELFF
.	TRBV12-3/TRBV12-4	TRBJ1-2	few	TGTGCCAGCAGTGCAGATGGGACACTTCAATATGGCTACACCTTC	CASSADGTLQYGYTF
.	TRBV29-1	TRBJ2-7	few	TGCAGCGGTGGGGATGGTGACACTTACGAGCAGTACTTC	CSGGDGDTYEQYF
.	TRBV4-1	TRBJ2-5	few	TGCGCCAGCAGCCATGGGGAACAGATTGAAGAGACCCAGTACTTC	CASSHGEQIEETQYF
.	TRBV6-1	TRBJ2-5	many	TGTGCCAGCTCGAGGTGGGGGTACCAAGAGACCCAGTACTTC	CASSRWGYQETQYF
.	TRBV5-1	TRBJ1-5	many	TGCGCCAGCAGCTACGGAGGGGATCAGCCCCAGCATTTT	CASSYGGDQPQHF
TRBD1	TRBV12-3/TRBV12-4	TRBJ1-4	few	TGTGCCAGCAGTTTTCGAAGACAGGGAACCGAAAAACTGTTTTTT	CASSFRRQGTEKLFF
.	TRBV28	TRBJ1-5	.	TGTGCCAGCACCATTGGAGGGAGACGGAATCAGCCCCAGCATTTT	CASTIGGRRNQPQHF
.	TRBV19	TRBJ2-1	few	TGTGCCAGTAGCCTGGACCTGACGGCTTACAATGAGCAGTTCTTC	CASSLDLTAYNEQFF
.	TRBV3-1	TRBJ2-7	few	TGTGCCAGCAGTCCCGCGGCCGGGGAAAGTTACGAGCAGTACTTC	CASSPAAGESYEQYF
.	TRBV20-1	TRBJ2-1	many	TGCAGTGCCTCCAGGGGGGGGGAGGGTGAGCAGTTCTTC	CSASRGGEGEQFF